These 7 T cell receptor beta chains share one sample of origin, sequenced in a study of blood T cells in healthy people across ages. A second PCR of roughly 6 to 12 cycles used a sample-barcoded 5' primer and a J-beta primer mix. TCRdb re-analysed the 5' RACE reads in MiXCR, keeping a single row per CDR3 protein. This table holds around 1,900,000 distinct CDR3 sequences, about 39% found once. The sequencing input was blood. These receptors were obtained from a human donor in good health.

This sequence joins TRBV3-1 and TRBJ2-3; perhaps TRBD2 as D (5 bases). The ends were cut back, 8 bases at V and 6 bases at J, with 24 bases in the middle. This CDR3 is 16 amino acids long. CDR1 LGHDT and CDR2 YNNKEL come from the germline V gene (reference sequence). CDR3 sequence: CASSPPGRRPGDTQYF. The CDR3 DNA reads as TGTGCCAGCTCACCACCTGGACGGAGGCCCGGGGATACGCAGTATTTT.

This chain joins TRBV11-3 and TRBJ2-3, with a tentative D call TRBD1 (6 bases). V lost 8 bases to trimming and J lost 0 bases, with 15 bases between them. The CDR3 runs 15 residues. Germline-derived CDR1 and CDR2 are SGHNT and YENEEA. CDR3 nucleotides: TGTGCCAGCCATGGGGGCGGCCTTAGCACAGATACGCAGTATTTT. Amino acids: CASHGGGLSTDTQYF.

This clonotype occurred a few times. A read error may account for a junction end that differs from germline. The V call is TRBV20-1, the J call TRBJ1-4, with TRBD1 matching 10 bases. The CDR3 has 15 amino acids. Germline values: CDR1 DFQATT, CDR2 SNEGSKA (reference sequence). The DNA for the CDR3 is TGCAGTTCTAGGGGACAGGGGAGGGCTAATGAAGAACTGTTTTTT. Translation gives CSSRGQGRANEELFF.

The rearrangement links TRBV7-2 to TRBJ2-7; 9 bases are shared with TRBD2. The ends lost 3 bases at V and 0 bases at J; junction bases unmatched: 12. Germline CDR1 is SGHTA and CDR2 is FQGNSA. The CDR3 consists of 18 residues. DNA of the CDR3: TGTGCCAGCAGCTTTGGGGCTAGCGGGGCAACAAGCTCCTACGAGCAGTACTTC. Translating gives CASSFGASGATSSYEQYF.

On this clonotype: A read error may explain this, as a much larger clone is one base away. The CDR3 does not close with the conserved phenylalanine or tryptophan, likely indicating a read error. CDR3 nucleotides: TGTGCCAGCCGCCGGGGGACCAACAATGAGCAGTTCTAC. Its translation: CASRRGTNNEQFY. The chain couples TRBV6-5 to TRBJ2-1; D may be TRBD2 (6 bases). The germline V gene encodes CDR1 MNHEY and CDR2 SVGAGI. The CDR3 loop spans 13 amino acids. V was pared by 8 bases and J by 5 bases, with 13 bases between.

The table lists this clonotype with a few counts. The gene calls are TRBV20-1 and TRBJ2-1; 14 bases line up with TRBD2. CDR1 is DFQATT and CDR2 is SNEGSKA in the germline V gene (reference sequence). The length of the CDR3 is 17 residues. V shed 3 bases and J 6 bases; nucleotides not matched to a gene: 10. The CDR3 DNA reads TGCAGTGCTAGCCGCCGCGTGACTAGCGGGGGGGCCAATGAGCAGTTCTTC. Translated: CSASRRVTSGGANEQFF.

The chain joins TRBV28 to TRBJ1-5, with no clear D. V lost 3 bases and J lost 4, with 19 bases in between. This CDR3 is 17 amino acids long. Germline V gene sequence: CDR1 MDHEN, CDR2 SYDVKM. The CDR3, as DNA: TGTGCCAGCAGTTTCTTCCTTGAAGTCAGTTTTAATCAGCCCCAGCATTTT. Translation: CASSFFLEVSFNQPQHF.